The 15 T cell receptor beta chains below all came from one sample that was sequenced in a study of blood T cell repertoires in COVID-19. Profiling relied on immunoSEQ multiplex PCR, and the TCRdb table lists in-frame clones only, not all of them. The table records 200,000 to 300,000 clones, around 89% of them present only once. Material: peripheral blood. All receptors come from a woman aged 35 to 49 who had recovered from COVID-19.

This chain uses TRBV4-1 with TRBJ2-7; 9 bases align to TRBD1. This CDR3 comprises 16 residues. Germline V lookup: CDR1 MGHRA, CDR2 YSYEKL. V lost 1 base to trimming and J lost 3 bases; unmatched junction nucleotides: 7. The CDR3 loop reads CASSQVDRGTDYEQYF. The CDR3 region has the DNA TGCGCCAGCAGCCAAGTAGACAGGGGGACAGACTACGAGCAGTACTTC.

This chain links TRBV7-3 with TRBJ1-4; D call uncertain. The CDR3 covers 16 residues. Trimming took off 5 bases at V and 0 bases at J, with 13 bases between the two ends. The germline gives CDR1 SGHTA, CDR2 FQGTGA. In DNA, the CDR3 is TGTGCCAGCAGCCCAGAACAGCCAGCAACTAATGAAAAACTGTTTTTT. As protein: CASSPEQPATNEKLFF.

This clone was seen once. This rearrangement joins TRBV19 to TRBJ2-6; 8 bases map to TRBD1. The trim removed 6 bases at V and 0 bases at J, leaving 7 bases unmatched. This CDR3 has 17 amino acids. From germline, CDR1 is LNHDA and CDR2 SQIVND (reference sequence). Here the CDR3 reads CASSPTGDSSGANVLTF. CDR3 sequence (DNA): TGTGCCAGTAGCCCGACAGGGGACAGCTCTGGGGCCAACGTCCTGACTTTC.

This chain uses TRBV4-2 with TRBJ2-1; D is possibly TRBD2 (7 bases). Trimming left V 0 bases short and J 10 bases short, with 10 bases between. Germline loops: CDR1 LGHNA, CDR2 YNFKEQ. CDR3 length: 13 residues. The CDR3 here is CASSQDGGGEQFF. CDR3 nucleotide sequence: TGTGCCAGCAGCCAAGATGGGGGGGGCGAGCAGTTCTTC.

This chain connects TRBV30 to TRBJ1-2; D is perhaps TRBD1 (6 bases). This CDR3 has 12 residues. Germline V lookup: CDR1 GTSNPN, CDR2 SVGIG (reference sequence). Trimming stripped 4 bases from V and 4 bases from J, with 10 bases between. In nucleotides, the CDR3 is TGTGCCTGGACAGGGGCCCCCTATGGCTACACCTTC. Its translation: CAWTGAPYGYTF. Variable domain in full (rest from reference TRBV30 and TRBJ1-2): SQTIHQWPATLVQPVGSPLSLECTVEGTSNPNLYWYRQAAGRGLQLLFYSVGIGQISSEVPQNLSASRPQDRQFILSSKKLLLSDSGFYLCAWTGAPYGYTFGSGTRLTVV.

The table lists this clone with a few counts. This sequence joins TRBV7-9 and TRBJ2-4; 12 bases align to TRBD2. J gave up 0 bases and V 7 bases, and 7 bases lay outside the gene matches. This CDR3 region has 17 residues. Germline V CDR1 and CDR2: SEHNR, FQNEAQ (reference sequence). The CDR3 DNA is TGTGCCAGCACCAAACTAGCGGGAGGACTAGCCAAAAACATTCAGTACTTC. Its protein is CASTKLAGGLAKNIQYF.

This chain joins TRBV7-2 and TRBJ1-1; perhaps TRBD1 as D (5 bases). V lost 5 bases, J lost 1 base, and 26 bases lay in between. Per germline, CDR1 SGHTA and CDR2 FQGNSA. CDR3 length: 19 residues. The CDR3 protein is CASSLGSAGIGRGNTEAFF. The CDR3 DNA is TGTGCCAGCAGCCTGGGTTCGGCAGGTATAGGGAGGGGGAACACTGAAGCTTTCTTT.

J is TRBJ2-1 and V is TRBV13, with TRBD2 identical over 10 bases. The CDR3 is made up of 16 amino acids. CDR1 and CDR2 from the germline V gene are PRHDT and FYEKMQ (reference sequence). The ends lost 4 bases at V and 8 bases at J; junction bases unmatched: 11. The CDR3 DNA sequence: TGTGCCAGCAGCTGGCGACTAGCGGGCGAGGGGGATGAGCAGTTCTTC. It encodes CASSWRLAGEGDEQFF.

The chain combines TRBV19 with TRBJ1-5, with D maybe TRBD1 (5 bases). The CDR3 is made up of 13 amino acids. Trimming removed 1 base from V and 7 bases from J, with 8 bases in between. Germline V gives CDR1 LNHDA, CDR2 SQIVND (reference sequence). This chain's CDR3 is CASSIGGDQPQHF. Written as DNA, the CDR3 is TGTGCCAGTAGTATAGGGGGGGACCAGCCCCAGCATTTT.

This clone was counted between two and nine times. The chain employs TRBV4-3 and TRBJ1-6; D uncertain. V was shortened by 3 bases and J by 4 bases, with 7 bases between the two germline ends. Germline values: CDR1 LGHNA, CDR2 YSLEER. This CDR3 has 14 residues. As DNA, the CDR3 is TGCGCCAGCAGCCAGGGAGGATATAATTCACCCCTCCACTTT. Translation gives CASSQGGYNSPLHF.

The chain combines TRBV5-6 with TRBJ2-7, with a tentative D call TRBD2 (6 bases). Looked up from germline, CDR1 is SGHDT and CDR2 is YYEEEE. The CDR3 consists of 16 residues. The V end was cut by 0 bases, the J end by 2 bases, with 15 bases between. The CDR3 region has the DNA TGTGCCAGCAGCTTGGGGGTCGGCGGGACGGCCTACGAGCAGTACGTC. Residues: CASSLGVGGTAYEQYV.

The V and J genes are TRBV5-1 and TRBJ1-4, with no clear D. CDR1 is SGHRS and CDR2 is YFSETQ in the germline V gene. The germline V and J ends were trimmed by 0 bases and 6 bases, with 9 bases remaining between them. This CDR3 has 14 amino acids. CDR3 bases: TGCGCCAGCAGCTTGGGCGCAGGTTATGAAAAACTGTTTTTT. Translation gives CASSLGAGYEKLFF. Supplemented by reference TRBV5-1 and TRBJ1-4, the full variable domain reads KAGVTQTPRYLIKTRGQQVTLSCSPISGHRSVSWYQQTPGQGLQFLFEYFSETQRNKGNFPGRFSGRQFSNSRSEMNVSTLELGDSALYLCASSLGAGYEKLFFGSGTQLSVL.

This clone has just one count. J is TRBJ1-3 and V is TRBV7-9; TRBD1 might be the D (5 bases). The CDR3 runs to 15 residues. Trimming took 4 bases from V and 4 from J, leaving 14 bases between them. Germline CDR1 and CDR2: SEHNR and FQNEAQ (reference sequence). The CDR3 protein is CASSSPGGVGNTIYF. The CDR3 DNA reads TGTGCCAGCAGCTCCCCGGGGGGGGTCGGAAACACCATATATTTT.

This chain uses TRBV7-9 with TRBJ1-3, with D tentatively TRBD1 (5 bases). This CDR3 has 16 amino acids. V shed 1 base and J shed 0 bases, with 10 bases lying between them. Germline V gene data show CDR1 as SEHNR and CDR2 as FQNEAQ (reference sequence). CDR3: CASSLDRQSSGNTIYF. The CDR3 nucleotides are TGTGCCAGCAGCTTAGATCGACAGAGCTCTGGAAACACCATATATTTT.

The V and J genes are TRBV19 and TRBJ2-7; D not certain. The CDR3 is 12 residues long. The ends were cut back, 4 bases at V and 2 bases at J, with 6 bases in the middle. CDR1 and CDR2 from the germline V gene are LNHDA and SQIVND (reference sequence). As DNA, the CDR3 is TGTGCCAGTAGTAGCGGCCCCTACGAGCAGTACTTC. It codes for CASSSGPYEQYF. Full variable domain (remainder filled in from reference TRBV19 and TRBJ2-7): DGGITQSPKYLFRKEGQNVTLSCEQNLNHDAMYWYRQDPGQGLRLIYYSQIVNDFQKGDIAEGYSVSREKKESFPLTVTSAQKNPTAFYLCASSSGPYEQYFGPGTRLTVT.